A single sample gave rise to the 21 T cell receptor beta chains below, sequenced in a study of T cells in Graves' hyperthyroidism and ophthalmopathy. TCR beta CDR3 sequences were amplified from RNA transcripts. The HTBI set primed first-round TCR CDR3 RT-PCR. Each CDR3 protein gets one entry after TCRdb re-called the multiplex PCR reads with MiXCR. The profile shows around 520,000 distinct CDR3 sequences, less than 25% of them singletons. Sequencing used blood. Receptor source: a woman aged 30 to 39 with Graves' ophthalmopathy.

Points on this clonotype: A read error is possible here, since a much larger clone lies one base away. The chain employs TRBV20-1 and TRBJ2-5; D is perhaps TRBD1 (5 bases). Looked up from germline, CDR1 is DFQATT and CDR2 is SNEGSKA (reference sequence). V was clipped by 3 bases and J by 1 base, with 6 bases between them. The CDR3 contains 12 residues. Written as DNA, the CDR3 is TGCAGTGCTAGGACAGCCCAAGAGACCCAGTACTTC. The encoded protein is CSARTAQETQYF.

This clonotype was counted many times. The junction and the germline gene differ at one end; a read error may be behind it. The chain is built from TRBV12-3 or TRBV12-4 and TRBJ2-5, with 10 bases matching TRBD2. The CDR3 has 14 amino acids. This CDR3 is CASSLAGVEETQYF. CDR3 sequence (DNA): TGTGCCAGCAGTCTAGCGGGGGTCGAGGAGACCCAGTACTTC.

At least ten counts were recorded for this clonotype. CDR3 in amino acids: CSVIPGQVPSEQYF. CDR3 nucleotides: TGCAGCGTTATACCGGGACAGGTTCCAAGCGAGCAGTACTTC. J is TRBJ2-7 and V is TRBV29-1; 8 positions match TRBD1. Unmatched junction bases numbered 12, after V lost 5 bases and J lost 6 bases. This CDR3 is built from 14 residues. Germline-derived CDR1 and CDR2 are SQVTM and ANQGSEA.

In its sample, this clonotype was seen many times. The chain carries TRBV2 and TRBJ2-5, with a possible D match to TRBD1 (5 bases). The CDR3 totals 14 residues. CDR1 is SNHLY, CDR2 FYNNEI, per germline. V was pared by 4 bases and J by 2 bases, with 11 bases between. As DNA, the CDR3 is TGTGCCAGCAGTGGTGGGGCAGCGCAAGAGACCCAGTACTTC. Translating gives CASSGGAAQETQYF.

With respect to this clonotype: Without the conserved terminal phenylalanine or tryptophan, this CDR3 likely stems from a read error. The rearrangement links TRBV10-3 to TRBJ1-2; 9 bases match TRBD1. Per germline, CDR1 ENHRY and CDR2 SYGVKD. The J segment lost 2 bases and the V segment lost 0 bases, leaving 4 bases of the junction unmatched. The length of the CDR3 is 16 residues. The CDR3 sequence is CAISESWDRVNYGYTY. The CDR3 DNA follows: TGTGCCATCAGTGAGTCATGGGACAGGGTAAACTATGGCTACACCTAC.

The V and J genes are TRBV20-1 and TRBJ1-1, with 8 bases that match TRBD1. The CDR3 is 15 residues long. Germline V gives CDR1 DFQATT, CDR2 SNEGSKA (reference sequence). CDR3 sequence reads: CRPKGRGPGDTEAFF. In DNA form, the CDR3 reads TGCAGACCAAAAGGCAGGGGGCCCGGCGATACTGAAGCTTTCTTT.

The chain links TRBV5-1 to TRBJ2-7, with no clear D. Germline-derived CDR1 and CDR2 are SGHRS and YFSETQ. The CDR3 is 12 residues long. V was shortened by 4 bases and J by 11 bases, with 16 bases between the two germline ends. The CDR3: CASSPPGLHEYF. The CDR3 nucleotides read TGCGCCAGCAGCCCCCCGGGTCTTCACGAGTACTTC. The full variable domain, its missing parts supplied by reference TRBV5-1 and TRBJ2-7, is KAGVTQTPRYLIKTRGQQVTLSCSPISGHRSVSWYQQTPGQGLQFLFEYFSETQRNKGNFPGRFSGRQFSNSRSEMNVSTLELGDSALYLCASSPPGLHEYFGPGTRLTVT.

This clonotype showed up many times. The chain links TRBV12-3 or TRBV12-4 to TRBJ1-6, with 8 bases identical to TRBD1. Trimming removed 5 bases from V and 9 bases from J; junction bases left unmatched: 6. There are 14 residues in the CDR3. As DNA, the CDR3 is TGTGCCAGCAGTAGAGGGACAGGCCCTTCACCCCTCCACTTT. This sequence encodes CASSRGTGPSPLHF.

V usage is TRBV6-2 or TRBV6-3 and J usage is TRBJ2-7, with 10 bases aligning to TRBD2. Germline trimming cut 6 bases from V and 2 bases from J; bases unmatched to any gene: 19. Germline V lookup: CDR1 MNHEY, CDR2 SVGEGT. The CDR3 totals 19 residues. Here the CDR3 reads CASRRGSSRPSGSPYEQYF. The CDR3, as DNA: TGTGCCAGCAGGCGGGGTTCAAGTCGTCCTAGCGGGAGCCCCTACGAGCAGTACTTC.

A few counts support this clonotype. The CDR3 ends on some other residue instead of the conserved phenylalanine or tryptophan, so this is likely a read error. The chain uses TRBV20-1 and TRBJ1-5, with 8 bases aligning to TRBD1. The CDR3 length is 12 residues. With V trimmed by 2 bases and J by 7 bases, 1 base remained unmatched. Looked up from germline, CDR1 is DFQATT and CDR2 is SNEGSKA (reference sequence). In DNA, the CDR3 is TGCAGTGCTAGAACAGGGGGGCAGCCCCAGCATTCT. Translation gives CSARTGGQPQHS.

This clonotype occurred many times. The chain has TRBV20-1 and TRBJ2-5; D gene uncertain. Germline CDR1 and CDR2: DFQATT and SNEGSKA (reference sequence). This CDR3 has 12 amino acids. Trimming shortened V by 6 bases and J by 4 bases, and 12 bases separated the two germline ends. This CDR3 reads CSAAQLGETQYF. CDR3 DNA: TGCAGTGCGGCTCAACTCGGAGAGACCCAGTACTTC.

The sample holds many counts of this clonotype. The chain recombines TRBV4-2 with TRBJ2-7, with D uncertain. Germline V gene sequence: CDR1 LGHNA, CDR2 YNFKEQ. V was pared by 0 bases and J by 0 bases, with 6 bases between. The CDR3 covers 14 residues. CDR3 in amino acids: CASSQEPNSYEQYF. For the CDR3, the DNA is TGTGCCAGCAGCCAAGAACCCAACTCCTACGAGCAGTACTTC.

The V gene is TRBV27, the J gene TRBJ1-2; D gene unclear. Germline V gives CDR1 MNHEY, CDR2 SMNVEV (reference sequence). The CDR3 has 16 residues. Trimming took off 6 bases at V and 6 bases at J, with 23 bases between the two ends. DNA for the CDR3: TGTGCCAGCAGCCCCCTGAGAGGCGATAAATGGAATGGCTACACCTTC. Translated: CASSPLRGDKWNGYTF.

Many counts were recorded for this clonotype. The chain combines TRBV19 with TRBJ2-7; the D is unclear. Germline V gives CDR1 LNHDA, CDR2 SQIVND (reference sequence). The CDR3 runs 14 residues. V was pared by 1 base and J by 2 bases, with 9 bases between. This CDR3 reads CASSIGTDTYEQYF. The CDR3 bases are TGTGCCAGTAGTATAGGGACGGATACCTACGAGCAGTACTTC.

CDR3 nucleotide sequence: TGCGCCAGCAGCCGCCCCCTGGGGAACACTGAAGCTTTCTTT. Its protein product is CASSRPLGNTEAFF. The J gene is TRBJ1-1, the V gene TRBV4-1; D uncertain. Deletions cut 4 bases from V and 1 base from J, with 10 bases between. The CDR3 loop spans 14 amino acids. The germline CDR1 and CDR2 sequences are MGHRA and YSYEKL.

Regarding this clonotype: The conserved phenylalanine or tryptophan is not found at the CDR3 terminus, so this likely reflects a read error. The V call is TRBV12-3 or TRBV12-4, the J call TRBJ2-5, with 7 positions matching TRBD2. This CDR3 spans 16 amino acids. For the CDR3, the DNA is TGTGTCAGCAGCGTCGGCGGGCTAGCGGATTTTGAGACCCAGTACCTC. It encodes CVSSVGGLADFETQYL.

The V call is TRBV4-1, the J call TRBJ2-5, with 7 positions matching TRBD2. Per the germline V gene, CDR1 is MGHRA and CDR2 is YSYEKL. The CDR3 loop spans 18 amino acids. V shed 3 bases and J 0 bases; nucleotides not matched to a gene: 13. DNA of the CDR3: TGCGCCAGCAGCCAGGAAAAAGCGGGGTGGATTCACCAAGAGACCCAGTACTTC. Translation gives CASSQEKAGWIHQETQYF.

CDR3 residues: CAWKSGGGYTF. The CDR3 DNA follows: TGTGCCTGGAAATCGGGGGGAGGCTACACCTTC. The chain has TRBV30 and TRBJ1-2; weak D call: TRBD1 (5 bases). CDR3 size: 11 residues. In germline, CDR1 is GTSNPN, CDR2 SVGIG (reference sequence). Trimming left V 4 bases short and J 8 bases short, with 11 bases between.

This clonotype showed up many times. The V gene is TRBV28, the J gene TRBJ2-5, with a tentative D call TRBD1 (5 bases). The CDR3 totals 14 residues. The germline CDR1 and CDR2 sequences are MDHEN and SYDVKM. V was cut by 5 bases and J by 9 bases, with 19 bases left in between. CDR3 DNA sequence: TGTGCCAGCAGTCAAAGCAGGGAAAGTGTGTCCCAGTACTTC. This sequence encodes CASSQSRESVSQYF.

This clonotype appeared a few times. The chain employs TRBV5-1 and TRBJ2-6, with a weak D call TRBD1 (6 bases). Germline V gene data show CDR1 as SGHRS and CDR2 as YFSETQ. V lost 5 bases, J lost 1 base, and 13 bases lay in between. This CDR3 is 16 amino acids long. The CDR3 protein is CASSQQGLSGANVLTF. The CDR3 DNA sequence: TGCGCCAGCAGTCAACAGGGCTTGTCTGGGGCCAACGTCCTGACTTTC.

This clonotype was recorded many times. This sequence joins TRBV6-2 or TRBV6-3 and TRBJ1-1; D is possibly TRBD1 (5 bases). The germline V gene encodes CDR1 MNHEY and CDR2 SVGEGT. The length of the CDR3 is 13 residues. V lost 3 bases, J lost 7 bases, and 12 bases lay in between. The CDR3 protein is CASSYPGLLEAFF. The CDR3 coding sequence is TGTGCCAGCAGTTATCCGGGGCTACTTGAAGCTTTCTTT.